These T cell receptor beta chains were read from a single sample in a study of T cells after yellow fever vaccination. TCRdb called the 5' RACE reads again in MiXCR, with one record for every CDR3 protein. Counted here are hundreds of thousands of distinct CDR3 sequences, 6.2% occurring once; the ten biggest clones make up 15%. This specimen was PBMCs, taken 5 days after the yellow fever booster vaccination. All receptors come from a man aged 30 to 45 who received the YFV17D yellow fever vaccine. Each CDR3 is given with its conserved first and last residue. The order of the fields is CDR3 length, clone size, V gene, J gene, D gene, CDR3 protein, CDR3 DNA. The D gene is left open where the match is weak. The size field is filled for only some rows; it gives once, few, many or a size class.

length: 15
size: many
V: TRBV6-1
J: TRBJ2-5
D: NA
CDR3: CASTPSGGLQETQYF
DNA: TGTGCCAGCACCCCCTCCGGGGGGCTCCAAGAGACCCAGTACTTC

length: 14
size: NA
V: TRBV7-2
J: TRBJ2-5
D: NA
CDR3: CASSLVSFAETQYF
DNA: TGTGCCAGCAGCTTAGTTTCGTTTGCGGAGACCCAGTACTTC

length: 16
size: few
V: TRBV7-2
J: TRBJ2-1
D: TRBD2
CDR3: CASSLTSSGKYNEQFF
DNA: TGTGCCAGCAGTTTGACCTCTAGCGGGAAGTACAATGAGCAGTTCTTC

length: 17
size: few
V: TRBV19
J: TRBJ2-2
D: NA
CDR3: CASSTDRDPSNTGELFF
DNA: TGTGCCAGTAGTACCGACCGGGACCCATCGAACACCGGGGAGCTGTTTTTT

length: 11
size: many
V: TRBV6-5
J: TRBJ2-1
D: NA
CDR3: CASILHGEQFF
DNA: TGTGCCAGCATTCTACACGGTGAGCAGTTCTTC

length: 14
size: many
V: TRBV12-3/TRBV12-4
J: TRBJ1-1
D: NA
CDR3: CASSSQRQPGNAFF
DNA: TGTGCCAGCAGCTCCCAAAGACAACCCGGGAACGCTTTCTTT

length: 15
size: few
V: TRBV27
J: TRBJ2-3
D: NA
CDR3: CASSLLDTKADTQYF
DNA: TGTGCCAGCAGTTTATTGGACACGAAGGCAGATACGCAGTATTTT

length: 18
size: many
V: TRBV18
J: TRBJ2-3
D: TRBD2
CDR3: CASSPRGLAGVLADTQYF
DNA: TGTGCCAGCTCACCACGGGGACTAGCGGGAGTGTTGGCAGATACGCAGTATTTT

length: 15
size: few
V: TRBV28
J: TRBJ2-1
D: TRBD2
CDR3: CASRYPSGSSNEQFF
DNA: TGTGCCAGCAGGTACCCTAGCGGGAGCAGCAATGAGCAGTTCTTC

length: 14
size: NA
V: TRBV28
J: TRBJ2-7
D: TRBD1
CDR3: CASSLGQEAYEQYF
DNA: TGTGCCAGCAGCCTGGGACAGGAGGCCTACGAGCAGTACTTC

length: 15
size: NA
V: TRBV11-2
J: TRBJ2-7
D: TRBD1
CDR3: CASSSWTGDIYEQYF
DNA: TGTGCCAGCAGCTCGTGGACAGGGGACATATACGAGCAGTACTTC

length: 16
size: many
V: TRBV18
J: TRBJ2-1
D: TRBD2
CDR3: CASSPTSGKGYNEQFF
DNA: TGTGCCAGCTCACCCACTAGCGGGAAGGGCTACAATGAGCAGTTCTTC

length: 13
size: NA
V: TRBV12-3/TRBV12-4
J: TRBJ2-7
D: NA
CDR3: CASSFSGELNRYF
DNA: TGTGCCAGCAGTTTTAGTGGGGAGTTGAATAGGTACTTC

length: 13
size: many
V: TRBV5-1
J: TRBJ2-7
D: TRBD1
CDR3: CASSEGTGYEQYF
DNA: TGCGCCAGCTCCGAAGGGACAGGCTACGAGCAGTACTTC

length: 14
size: NA
V: TRBV20-1
J: TRBJ2-3
D: NA
CDR3: CSAKVPGGGDTQYF
DNA: TGCAGTGCTAAGGTCCCAGGGGGGGGAGATACGCAGTATTTT

length: 16
size: few
V: TRBV5-1
J: TRBJ2-7
D: TRBD2
CDR3: CASSQGTSGRAYEQYF
DNA: TGCGCCAGCAGCCAGGGGACTAGCGGGAGGGCCTACGAGCAGTACTTC

length: 13
size: many
V: TRBV12-3/TRBV12-4
J: TRBJ1-2
D: TRBD1
CDR3: CASSRRTGGTYTF
DNA: TGTGCCAGCAGCCGACGAACAGGGGGGACATACACCTTC

length: 12
size: NA
V: TRBV12-3/TRBV12-4
J: TRBJ2-1
D: NA
CDR3: CASSGSYNEQFF
DNA: TGTGCCAGTTCCGGGTCCTACAATGAGCAGTTCTTC